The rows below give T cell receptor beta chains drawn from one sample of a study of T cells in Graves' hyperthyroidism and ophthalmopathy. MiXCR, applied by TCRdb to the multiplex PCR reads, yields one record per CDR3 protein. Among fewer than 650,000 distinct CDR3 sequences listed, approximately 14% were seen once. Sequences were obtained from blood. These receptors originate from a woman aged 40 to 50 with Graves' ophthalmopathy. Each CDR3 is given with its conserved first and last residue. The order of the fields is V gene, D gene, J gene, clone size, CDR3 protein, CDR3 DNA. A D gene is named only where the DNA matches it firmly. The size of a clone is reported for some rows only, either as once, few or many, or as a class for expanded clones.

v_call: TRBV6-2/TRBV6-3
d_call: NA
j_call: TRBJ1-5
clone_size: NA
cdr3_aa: CASSDERVDPQHF
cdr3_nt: TGTGCCAGCAGCGACGAAAGGGTAGACCCCCAGCATTTT

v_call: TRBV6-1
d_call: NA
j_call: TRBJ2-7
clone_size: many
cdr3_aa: CASSEGPTGSYEQYF
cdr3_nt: TGTGCCAGCAGTGAAGGCCCAACAGGTTCCTACGAGCAGTACTTC

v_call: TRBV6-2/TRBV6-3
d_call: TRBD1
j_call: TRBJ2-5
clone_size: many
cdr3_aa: CASSYPTGTGITQETQYF
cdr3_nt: TGTGCCAGCAGTTACCCGACCGGGACAGGTATTACCCAAGAGACCCAGTACTTC

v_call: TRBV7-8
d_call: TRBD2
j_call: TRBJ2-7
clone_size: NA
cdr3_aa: CASSLASSGRNEQYF
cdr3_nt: TGTGCCAGCAGCTTAGCTTCTAGCGGGAGAAACGAGCAGTACTTC

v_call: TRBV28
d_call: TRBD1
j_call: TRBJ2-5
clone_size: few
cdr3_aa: CASSFYMGTVQETQYF
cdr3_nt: TGTGCCAGCAGTTTTTACATGGGGACAGTCCAAGAGACCCAGTACTTC

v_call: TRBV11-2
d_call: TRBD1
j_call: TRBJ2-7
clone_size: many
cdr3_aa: CASSSWDRESEQYF
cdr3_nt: TGTGCCAGCAGTTCATGGGACAGGGAATCCGAGCAGTACTTC

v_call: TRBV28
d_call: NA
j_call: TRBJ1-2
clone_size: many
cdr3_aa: CASSLLDGPYGYTF
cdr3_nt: TGTGCCAGCAGTCTCCTTGACGGACCCTATGGCTACACCTTC

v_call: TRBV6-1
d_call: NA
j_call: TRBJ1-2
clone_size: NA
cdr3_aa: CASNAIGRIYGYTF
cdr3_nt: TGTGCCAGCAACGCGATAGGACGGATCTATGGCTACACCTTC

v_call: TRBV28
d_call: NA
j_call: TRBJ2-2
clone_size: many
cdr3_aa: CASSSTGWELFF
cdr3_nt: TGTGCCAGCAGTTCAACCGGCTGGGAGCTGTTTTTT

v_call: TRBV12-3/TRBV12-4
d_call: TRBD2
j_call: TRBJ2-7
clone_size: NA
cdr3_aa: CASPLAGVYEQYF
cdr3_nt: TGTGCCAGCCCGTTAGCGGGTGTCTACGAGCAGTACTTC

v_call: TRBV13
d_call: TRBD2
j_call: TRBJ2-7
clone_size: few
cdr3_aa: CASSPGPLSWTSGRGYEQYF
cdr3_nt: TGTGCCAGCAGCCCCGGGCCCTTAAGTTGGACTAGCGGGAGAGGATACGAGCAGTACTTC

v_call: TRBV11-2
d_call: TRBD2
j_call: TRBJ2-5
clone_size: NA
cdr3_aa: CASSLGGSGKETQYF
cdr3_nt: TGTGCCAGCAGCTTAGGCGGTAGCGGGAAAGAGACCCAGTACTTC

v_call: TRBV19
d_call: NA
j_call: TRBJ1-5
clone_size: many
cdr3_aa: CAIKGAGNDQPQHF
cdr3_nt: TGTGCCATAAAGGGTGCGGGGAACGATCAGCCCCAGCATTTT

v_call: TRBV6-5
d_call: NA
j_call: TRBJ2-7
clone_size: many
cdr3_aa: CASSYSGQSSYEQYF
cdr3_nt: TGTGCCAGCAGTTACTCAGGACAGTCCTCCTACGAGCAGTACTTC

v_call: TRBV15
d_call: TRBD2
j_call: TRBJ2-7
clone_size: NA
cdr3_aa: CATSRDYPYEQYF
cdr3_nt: TGTGCCACCTCCCGGGACTACCCTTACGAGCAGTACTTC

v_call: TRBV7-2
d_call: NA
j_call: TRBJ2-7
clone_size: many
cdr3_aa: CASSLAPGSYEQYF
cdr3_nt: TGTGCCAGCAGCTTAGCGCCTGGGTCCTACGAGCAGTACTTC

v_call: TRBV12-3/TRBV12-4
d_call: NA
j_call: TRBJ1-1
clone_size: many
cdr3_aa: CASSRGGGGTNTEAFF
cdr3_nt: TGTGCCAGCAGCCGGGGCGGCGGAGGGACGAACACTGAAGCTTTCTTT

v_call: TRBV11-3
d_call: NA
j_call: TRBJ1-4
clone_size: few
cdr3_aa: CASSLESGEKLFF
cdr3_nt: TGTGCCAGCAGCCTGGAATCGGGAGAAAAACTGTTTTTT

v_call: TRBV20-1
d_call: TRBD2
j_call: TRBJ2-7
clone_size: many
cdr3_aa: CSADRDYTYEQYF
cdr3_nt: TGCAGTGCGGATAGGGACTACACCTACGAGCAGTACTTC

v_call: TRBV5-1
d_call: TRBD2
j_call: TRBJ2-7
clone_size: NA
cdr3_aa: CASSLGLASGFSYEQYF
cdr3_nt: TGCGCCAGCAGCTTGGGTCTCGCTAGCGGGTTTTCTTACGAGCAGTACTTC

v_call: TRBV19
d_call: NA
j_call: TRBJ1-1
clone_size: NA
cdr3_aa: CASKSPWATEAFF
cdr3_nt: TGTGCCAGTAAGTCTCCTTGGGCCACTGAAGCTTTCTTT

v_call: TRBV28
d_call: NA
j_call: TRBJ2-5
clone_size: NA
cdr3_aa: CASSEGTNRETQYF
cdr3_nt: TGTGCCAGCAGTGAAGGAACTAACCGAGAGACCCAGTACTTC

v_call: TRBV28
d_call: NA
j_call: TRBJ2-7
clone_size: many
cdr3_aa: CASNIPSYEQYF
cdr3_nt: TGTGCCAGCAATATCCCCTCCTACGAGCAGTACTTC

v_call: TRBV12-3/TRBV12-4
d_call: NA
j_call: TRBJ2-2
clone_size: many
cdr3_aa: CATHRFPMNTGELFF
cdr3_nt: TGTGCCACCCACCGATTCCCGATGAACACCGGGGAGCTGTTTTTT

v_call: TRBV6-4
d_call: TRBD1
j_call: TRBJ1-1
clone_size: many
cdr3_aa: CASRGGTGGTEAFF
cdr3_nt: TGTGCCAGCAGAGGGGGGACAGGGGGCACTGAAGCTTTCTTT

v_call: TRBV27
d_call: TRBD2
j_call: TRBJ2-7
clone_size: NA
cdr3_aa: CASTTGLAGLAEQYF
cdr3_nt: TGTGCCAGCACCACCGGGCTAGCGGGTCTTGCCGAGCAGTACTTC

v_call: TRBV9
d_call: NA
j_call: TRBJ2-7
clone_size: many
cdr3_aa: CASSVVAGSEQYF
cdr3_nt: TGTGCCAGCAGCGTAGTGGCGGGCTCCGAGCAGTACTTC

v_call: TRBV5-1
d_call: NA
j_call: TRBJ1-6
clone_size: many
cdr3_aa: CASSLADNSPLHF
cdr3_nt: TGCGCCAGCAGCTTGGCAGATAATTCACCCCTCCACTTT

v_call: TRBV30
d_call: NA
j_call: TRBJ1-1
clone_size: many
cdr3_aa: CASDRTDMNTEAFF
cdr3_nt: TGTGCCTCTGACCGGACAGACATGAACACTGAAGCTTTCTTT

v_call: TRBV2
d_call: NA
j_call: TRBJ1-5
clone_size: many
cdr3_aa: CASSAMNSNQPQHF
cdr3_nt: TGTGCCAGCAGTGCAATGAATAGCAATCAGCCCCAGCATTTT

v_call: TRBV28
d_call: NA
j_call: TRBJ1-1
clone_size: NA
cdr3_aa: CASNIRDTRNTEAFF
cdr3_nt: TGTGCCAGCAACATCCGGGACACAAGGAACACTGAAGCTTTCTTT

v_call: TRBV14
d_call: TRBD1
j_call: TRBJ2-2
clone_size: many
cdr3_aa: CASSPWTGSLAGELFF
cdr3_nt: TGTGCCAGCAGCCCGTGGACAGGTTCCTTGGCCGGGGAGCTGTTTTTT

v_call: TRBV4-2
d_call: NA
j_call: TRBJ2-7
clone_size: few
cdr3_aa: CASSQEGKRLSYEQYF
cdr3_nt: TGTGCCAGCAGCCAAGAAGGCAAGCGGTTGTCCTACGAGCAGTACTTC

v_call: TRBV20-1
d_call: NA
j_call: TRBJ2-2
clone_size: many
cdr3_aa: CSAVPGMNTGELFF
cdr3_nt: TGCAGTGCTGTTCCCGGGATGAACACCGGGGAGCTGTTTTTT

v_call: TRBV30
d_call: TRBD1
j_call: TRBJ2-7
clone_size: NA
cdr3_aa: CAWTDRGLSYEQYF
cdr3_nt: TGTGCCTGGACGGACAGGGGGCTTTCCTACGAGCAGTACTTC

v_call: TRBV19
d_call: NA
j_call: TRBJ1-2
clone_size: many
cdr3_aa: CASSRAGLYGYTF
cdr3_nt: TGTGCCAGTAGTAGGGCAGGACTCTATGGCTACACCTTC

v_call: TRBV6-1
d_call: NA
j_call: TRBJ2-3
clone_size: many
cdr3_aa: CASSREVDTTDTQYF
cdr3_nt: TGTGCCAGCAGTCGAGAAGTAGATACCACAGATACGCAGTATTTT

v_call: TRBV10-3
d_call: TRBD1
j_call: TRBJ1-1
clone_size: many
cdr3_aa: CAIRGTGRDTEAFF
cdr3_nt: TGTGCCATCAGGGGGACAGGACGGGACACTGAAGCTTTCTTT

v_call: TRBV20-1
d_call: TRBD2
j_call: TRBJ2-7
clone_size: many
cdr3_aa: CSAFKTSGSYEQYF
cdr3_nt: TGCAGTGCCTTTAAAACTAGCGGCTCCTACGAGCAGTACTTC

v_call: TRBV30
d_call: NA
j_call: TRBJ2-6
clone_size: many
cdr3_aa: CAWSGDSGANVLTF
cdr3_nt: TGTGCCTGGAGTGGGGACTCTGGGGCCAACGTCCTGACTTTC

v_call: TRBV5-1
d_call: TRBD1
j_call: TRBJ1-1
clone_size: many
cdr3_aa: CASSVPDRVNTEAFF
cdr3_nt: TGCGCCAGCAGCGTGCCAGACAGGGTGAACACTGAAGCTTTCTTT

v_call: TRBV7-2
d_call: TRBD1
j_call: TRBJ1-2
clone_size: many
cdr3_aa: CASSGRQGADGYTF
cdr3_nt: TGTGCCAGCAGCGGAAGACAGGGGGCCGATGGCTACACCTTC

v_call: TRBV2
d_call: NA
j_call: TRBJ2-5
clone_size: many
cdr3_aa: CASSEGQGGTQYF
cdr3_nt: TGTGCCAGCAGTGAGGGTCAGGGAGGAACCCAGTACTTC

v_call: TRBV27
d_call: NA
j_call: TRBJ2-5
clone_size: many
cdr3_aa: CAGPRRGQGETQYF
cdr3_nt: TGTGCCGGACCTAGGAGGGGGCAGGGAGAGACCCAGTACTTC

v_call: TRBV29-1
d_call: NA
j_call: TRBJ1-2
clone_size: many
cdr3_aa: CSAGEGGYGYTF
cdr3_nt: TGCAGCGCCGGTGAGGGCGGCTATGGCTACACCTTC

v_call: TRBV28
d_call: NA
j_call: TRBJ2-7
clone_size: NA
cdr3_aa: CASSSSTGSIYEQYF
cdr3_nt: NA

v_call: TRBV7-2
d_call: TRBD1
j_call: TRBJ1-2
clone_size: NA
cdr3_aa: CASSLAPGQGIYGYTF
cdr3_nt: TGTGCCAGCAGCTTAGCCCCGGGACAGGGGATCTATGGCTACACCTTC

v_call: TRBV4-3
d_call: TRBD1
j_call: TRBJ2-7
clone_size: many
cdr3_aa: CASSQTPGDRGSYEQYF
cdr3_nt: TGCGCCAGCAGCCAAACCCCCGGGGACAGGGGATCCTACGAGCAGTACTTC

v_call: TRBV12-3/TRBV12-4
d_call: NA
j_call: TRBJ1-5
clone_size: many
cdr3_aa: CASSLEQGHQPQHF
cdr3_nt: TGTGCCAGCAGTTTAGAACAGGGACATCAGCCCCAGCATTTT

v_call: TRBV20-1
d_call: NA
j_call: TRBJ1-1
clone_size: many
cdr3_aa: CSARKGILNTEAFF
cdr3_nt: TGCAGTGCTAGGAAGGGGATCTTGAACACTGAAGCTTTCTTT